The clone carrying this TCR beta chain has a handful of counts. The target antigen is unknown. 5'RACE with constant-segment primers yielded barcoded, UMI-tagged TCR alpha and TCR beta cDNA libraries. TCRdb used MiXCR to reprocess the 5' RACE reads, holding one entry per CDR3 protein. The repertoire includes about 160,000 distinct CDR3 sequences, 25% to 40% of them detected once, and about 12% sits in the top ten. The sample is drawn from a study of T-cell memory formation after mild COVID-19. General study findings and limits: Balance between CD4 and CD8 was seen in clones contracting day 15 to 85, and a CD4+ lean was seen in later expanders.

The sample comprised PBMCs or a T cell subset sorted from them (not recorded which). This clonotype was sampled from an adult woman who had mild COVID-19 (a few samples of this study predate the infection). Cell type and time point are not known.

CDR3 nucleotides: TGTGCCAGCAGTCCAGGGCAGGGGATGGAGACCCAGTACTTC. This translates into CASSPGQGMETQYF. The chain couples TRBV12-3 or TRBV12-4 to TRBJ2-5; maybe TRBD1 (6 bases). Trimming cost V 5 bases and J 5 bases, with 15 bases left between them. The CDR3 runs 14 residues.